The table lists the clone carrying this T cell receptor (beta chain) with a few counts. The sample belongs to a study of blood T cell repertoires in COVID-19. Study summary: From T cells, B-cell-depleted T cells, or PBMCs came the material, which was cDNA or gDNA.

The repertoire was sequenced with immunoSEQ multiplex PCR; TCRdb's copy has only in-frame clones and lacks some. Of about 270,000 clones in the sample, roughly 90% were seen once. The length of the CDR3 is 17 residues. Per germline, CDR1 SGDLS and CDR2 YYNGEE. After removal of 3 bases from V and 2 bases from J, the junction contained 4 bases not matched to a gene. Adults between about 18 and 89 years of age took part from more than 20 US areas. The study counted Cohort 3 donors as recovered given two negative PCRs, clearance, or symptom resolution. The source is a woman aged 45-65 years who had recovered from COVID-19. The specimen was PBMCs or T cells enriched from blood (not recorded which). The chain joins TRBV9 to TRBJ2-3; TRBD2 matches at 15 bases. The CDR3 DNA follows: TGTGCCAGCAGCGGGACTAGCGGGGGGGGATCCACAGATACGCAGTATTTT. Its protein product is CASSGTSGGGSTDTQYF.